The 21 T cell receptor beta chains listed next were all sequenced from one sample in a study of persistence of HIV-infected CD4 T cells. The immunoSEQ assay was version 4, run in survey mode. Libraries were prepared by immunoSEQ multiplex PCR; TCRdb keeps only in-frame clonotypes and omits some of them. The sample contains some 58,000 clones, roughly 77% of which appear only once. These receptors have no identified antigens. The stimulus was an HIV-1 Gag 15-mer peptide pool, about 1.1 ug/peptide/mL. Sorted nonresponding memory CD4+ T cells were CD40L-negative, CD69-negative, CD45RO-high. The starting material was CD4+ T cells sorted from PBMCs after 18-hour stimulation, obtained from a patient who received antiretroviral therapy. The source is an adult man with HIV who was CMV-seropositive.

This clone was recorded once. The chain has TRBV7-9 and TRBJ1-3; the match to TRBD1 covers 7 bases. Per the germline V gene, CDR1 is SEHNR and CDR2 is FQNEAQ (reference sequence). The CDR3 runs 14 residues. Trimming took 8 bases from V and 0 from J; bases not matched to a gene: 4. As DNA, the CDR3 is TGTGCCAGCTCCGACAGGGCCTCTGGAAACACCATATATTTT. Encoded protein: CASSDRASGNTIYF. Based on the CDR3 plus reference TRBV7-9 and TRBJ1-3, the full variable domain is DTGVSQNPRHKITKRGQNVTFRCDPISEHNRLYWYRQTLGQGPEFLTYFQNEAQLEKSRLLSDRFSAERPKGSFSTLEIQRTEQGDSAMYLCASSDRASGNTIYFGEGSWLTVV.

The chain uses TRBV23-1 and TRBJ1-1; D not certain. TRBV23-1 is recorded as an ORF, its role being uncertain. CDR3 length: 11 amino acids. V was trimmed by 8 bases and J by 4 bases, leaving 8 bases between them. This CDR3 is CASEEATEAFF. CDR3 sequence (DNA): TGCGCCAGCGAGGAGGCCACTGAAGCTTTCTTT.

By sample fraction, this clone is medium-sized (0.01 to 0.1%). The V gene is TRBV6-5, the J gene TRBJ2-2; 10 bases line up with TRBD1. The CDR3 has 14 amino acids. Germline CDR1 is MNHEY and CDR2 is SVGAGI. The junction had 4 bases not matched to a gene; V was cut back by 7 bases and J by 5 bases. The CDR3, as DNA: TGTGCCAGCACGACAGGGGGCTTTACCGGGGAGCTGTTTTTT. Its protein is CASTTGGFTGELFF.

This rearrangement joins TRBV20-1 to TRBJ2-1, with 8 positions matching TRBD2. Germline V CDR1 and CDR2: DFQATT, SNEGSKA (reference sequence). CDR3 size: 16 residues. The trim removed 3 bases at V and 0 bases at J, leaving 7 bases unmatched. CDR3 nucleotide sequence: TGCAGTGCTAGTAAGGCAGGGACTAGCTCCTACAATGAGCAGTTCTTC. It yields the protein CSASKAGTSSYNEQFF.

The gene calls are TRBV27 and TRBJ2-3, with D possibly TRBD1 on 6 matching bases. The germline V and J ends were trimmed by 3 bases and 3 bases, with 10 bases remaining between them. This CDR3 is 14 amino acids long. Germline V gene data show CDR1 as MNHEY and CDR2 as SMNVEV (reference sequence). The CDR3 nucleotides are TGTGCCAGCAGTTTTCGGCAGGGGACAGATACGCAGTATTTT. Translated: CASSFRQGTDTQYF.

There are a few counts of this clone. The chain uses TRBV28 and TRBJ1-1; D unclear. Germline CDR1 reads MDHEN; CDR2 reads SYDVKM. V shed 2 bases and J shed 5 bases, with 9 bases lying between them. CDR3 length equals 13 residues. The CDR3 DNA reads TGTGCCAGCAGTTTAAGGATAAAAACTGAAGCTTTCTTT. It encodes CASSLRIKTEAFF.

The chain couples TRBV2 to TRBJ2-7; D gene unclear. Looked up from germline, CDR1 is SNHLY and CDR2 is FYNNEI. The CDR3 totals 16 residues. V shed 1 base and J shed 0 bases, with 13 bases lying between them. For the CDR3, the DNA is TGTGCCAGCAGTGAAGAAGGAAGGATGAGCTCCTACGAGCAGTACTTC. Translated: CASSEEGRMSSYEQYF.

The CDR3 reads CASSVSGAYGYTF. CDR3 in DNA: TGTGCCAGCAGCGTATCAGGGGCCTATGGCTACACCTTC. This chain joins TRBV9 and TRBJ1-2, with D maybe TRBD1 (6 bases). CDR1 and CDR2 from the germline V gene are SGDLS and YYNGEE. The CDR3 has 13 amino acids. The V end lost 1 base, the J end lost 4 bases, and 8 bases lay between the germline ends.

V and J are TRBV28 and TRBJ2-2; D is possibly TRBD2 (7 bases). V gave up 7 bases and J gave up 7 bases, with 16 bases separating them. There are 14 residues in the CDR3. The germline gives CDR1 MDHEN, CDR2 SYDVKM. CDR3 region: CASKPGGGGGELFF. CDR3 nucleotide sequence: TGTGCCAGCAAACCGGGCGGGGGCGGCGGGGAGCTGTTTTTT.

This chain joins TRBV18 and TRBJ2-1; D may match TRBD1 or TRBD2 (5 bases each). Germline V CDR1 and CDR2: KGHSH, LQKENI. This CDR3 has 12 amino acids. Trimming removed 1 base from V and 8 bases from J, with 6 bases in between. The CDR3 DNA is TGTGCCAGCTCACCACTGGGGGATGAGCAGTTCTTC. This translates into CASSPLGDEQFF.

V usage is TRBV5-1 and J usage is TRBJ1-1, with 12 bases aligning to TRBD1. The CDR3 runs 15 residues. Germline V gene data show CDR1 as SGHRS and CDR2 as YFSETQ. The trim removed 4 bases at V and 4 bases at J, leaving 5 bases unmatched. The CDR3 nucleotides are TGCGCCAGCAGCACCGGGACAGGGGGCGGCACTGAAGCTTTCTTT. This sequence encodes CASSTGTGGGTEAFF.

The rearrangement links TRBV7-9 to TRBJ2-1, with D hard to call. V was clipped by 5 bases and J by 0 bases, with 8 bases between them. The CDR3 has 14 residues. Germline CDR1 and CDR2: SEHNR and FQNEAQ (reference sequence). This CDR3 is CASSLGPSYNEQFF. The CDR3 DNA is TGTGCCAGCAGCCTCGGGCCCTCCTACAATGAGCAGTTCTTC. Looking up the rest from reference TRBV7-9 and TRBJ2-1 gives the full variable domain: DTGVSQNPRHKITKRGQNVTFRCDPISEHNRLYWYRQTLGQGPEFLTYFQNEAQLEKSRLLSDRFSAERPKGSFSTLEIQRTEQGDSAMYLCASSLGPSYNEQFFGPGTRLTVL.

The chain combines TRBV3-1 (or the pseudogene TRBV3-2) with TRBJ1-1; weak D call: TRBD1 (6 bases). CDR3 length: 14 residues. Trimming removed 6 bases at V and 0 bases at J, with 11 bases between. Germline V gene data show CDR1 as LGHDT and CDR2 as YNNKEL (reference sequence). CDR3 protein: CASRQGLLNTEAFF. In nucleotides, the CDR3 is TGTGCCAGCAGACAGGGACTGCTGAACACTGAAGCTTTCTTT.

The chain links TRBV5-4 to TRBJ2-3; D remains ambiguous. Germline V lookup: CDR1 SGHNT, CDR2 YYREEE (reference sequence). The CDR3 has 14 amino acids. V was pared by 2 bases and J by 4 bases, with 11 bases between. In DNA form, the CDR3 reads TGTGCCAGCAGCTTACCTGGCAACCCAGATACGCAGTATTTT. The encoded protein is CASSLPGNPDTQYF.

The chain is built from TRBV5-1 and TRBJ2-7, with a tentative D call TRBD1 (6 bases). The V gene's germline CDR1 is SGHRS and CDR2 YFSETQ. This CDR3 has 14 amino acids. The V and J ends lost 0 bases and 0 bases respectively, with 7 bases between them. CDR3 nucleotide sequence: TGCGCCAGCAGCTTGGCAGGGGACTCCTACGAGCAGTACTTC. Protein sequence: CASSLAGDSYEQYF.

The V and J genes are TRBV19 and TRBJ2-6; D is perhaps TRBD1 (7 bases). Germline values: CDR1 LNHDA, CDR2 SQIVND (reference sequence). The V end was cut by 5 bases, the J end by 4 bases, with 12 bases between. The CDR3 spans 15 residues. The CDR3 sequence: CASSAGGTGANVLTF. CDR3 DNA sequence: TGTGCCAGTAGTGCAGGGGGGACCGGGGCCAACGTCCTGACTTTC.

This clone was counted a single time. The chain joins TRBV6-5 to TRBJ2-3; 10 positions agree with TRBD1. CDR1 and CDR2 from the germline V gene are MNHEY and SVGAGI. V gave up 3 bases and J gave up 5 bases; unmatched junction bases: 5. CDR3 size: 15 residues. The CDR3 DNA is TGTGCCAGCAGTTATAGACAGGGGGCAGGAGATACGCAGTATTTT. Its translation is CASSYRQGAGDTQYF.

Here the CDR3 reads CASSGRGLNGDEQFF. As DNA, the CDR3 is TGCGCCAGCAGCGGCAGGGGCCTAAATGGTGATGAGCAGTTCTTC. V usage is TRBV5-1 and J usage is TRBJ2-1, with a weak D call TRBD1 (6 bases). The V and J ends lost 4 bases and 8 bases respectively, with 19 bases between them. CDR1 SGHRS and CDR2 YFSETQ come from the germline V gene. The CDR3 has 15 amino acids.

This chain connects TRBV20-1 to TRBJ1-2; D unclear. Germline V CDR1 and CDR2: DFQATT, SNEGSKA (reference sequence). This CDR3 has 11 amino acids. V was shortened by 2 bases and J by 5 bases, with 6 bases between the two germline ends. CDR3 nucleotide sequence: TGCAGTGCTAGACTCCCTTATGGCTACACCTTC. This gives the protein CSARLPYGYTF.

This chain joins TRBV21-1 and TRBJ1-5; the table's D call of TRBD1 was not tested on the DNA. TRBV21-1 is an annotated pseudogene. The CDR3 is 17 amino acids. CDR3 amino acids: CASSRFDRERSNQPQHF. In DNA form, the CDR3 reads TGTGCCAGCAGCAGATTCGACAGGGAAAGGAGCAATCAGCCCCAGCATTTT.

The CDR3 reads CASRGLTEAFF. CDR3 in DNA: TGCGCCAGCAGGGGCCTCACTGAAGCTTTCTTT. This rearrangement joins TRBV5-1 to TRBJ1-1; D remains unclear. The V end was cut by 5 bases, the J end by 4 bases, with 6 bases between. The CDR3 has 11 residues. CDR1 SGHRS and CDR2 YFSETQ come from the germline V gene.